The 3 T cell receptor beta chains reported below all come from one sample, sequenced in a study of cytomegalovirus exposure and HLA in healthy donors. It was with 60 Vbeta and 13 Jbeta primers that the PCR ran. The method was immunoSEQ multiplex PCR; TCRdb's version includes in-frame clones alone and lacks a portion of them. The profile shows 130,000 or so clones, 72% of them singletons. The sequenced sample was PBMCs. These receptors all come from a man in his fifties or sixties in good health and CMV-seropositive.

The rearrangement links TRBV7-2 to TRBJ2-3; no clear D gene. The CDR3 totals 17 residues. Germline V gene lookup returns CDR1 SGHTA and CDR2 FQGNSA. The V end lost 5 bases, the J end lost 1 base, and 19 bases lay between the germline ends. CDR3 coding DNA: TGTGCCAGCAGCATATCATCTAGTCCCCTGCGCACAGATACGCAGTATTTT. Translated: CASSISSSPLRTDTQYF.

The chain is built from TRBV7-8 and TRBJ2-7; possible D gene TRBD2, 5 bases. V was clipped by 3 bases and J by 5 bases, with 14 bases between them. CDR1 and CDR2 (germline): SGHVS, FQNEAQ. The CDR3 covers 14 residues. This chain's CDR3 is CASSFRNKADEQYF. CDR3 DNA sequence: TGTGCCAGCAGCTTTAGGAACAAAGCGGACGAGCAGTACTTC.

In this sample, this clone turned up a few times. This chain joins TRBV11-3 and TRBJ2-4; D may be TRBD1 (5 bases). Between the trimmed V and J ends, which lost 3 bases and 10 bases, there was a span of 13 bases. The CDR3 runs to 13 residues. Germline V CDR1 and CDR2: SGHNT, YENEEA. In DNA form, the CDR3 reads TGTGCCAGCAGCTTGAACCGGAAGGGGATTCAGTACTTC. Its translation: CASSLNRKGIQYF. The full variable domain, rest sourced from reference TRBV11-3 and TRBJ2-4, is EAGVVQSPRYKIIEKKQPVAFWCNPISGHNTLYWYLQNLGQGPELLIRYENEEAVDDSQLPKDRFSAERLKGVDSTLKIQPAELGDSAVYLCASSLNRKGIQYFGAGTRLSVL.